This T cell receptor beta chain stems from a study of blood T cell repertoires in COVID-19. Method: immunoSEQ multiplex PCR; TCRdb's copy keeps in-frame clones and lacks some. Counted here are 80,000 to 100,000 clones, over 75% occurring once; the ten biggest clones make up less than 4.5%. J gave up 5 bases and V 1 base, and 4 bases lay outside the gene matches. CDR1 LGHNA and CDR2 YSLEER come from the germline V gene. The CDR3 is 14 residues long. The chain combines TRBV4-3 with TRBJ1-1, with 7 bases aligning to TRBD1. This clonotype was sampled from a man aged 60 to 75 with acute or convalescent COVID-19. Sample: peripheral blood. As DNA, the CDR3 is TGCGCCAGCAGCCAAGGACAGGGTTGGACTGAAGCTTTCTTT. This encodes CASSQGQGWTEAFF.